The rows below give T cell receptor beta chains drawn from one sample of a study of chemoradiotherapy in HPV16-positive cancers. Profiled with immunoSEQ multiplex PCR; TCRdb holds only in-frame clones, not every one. This table has around 15,000 clones, roughly 80% appearing once. This material was collected from a patient who underwent chemoradiotherapy. Receptors originate from a human donor with HPV-associated anogenital cancer. Both conserved end residues are part of each CDR3. Each record gives: clone size, V gene, J gene, D gene, CDR3 DNA, CDR3 protein. The D gene is left open where the match is weak. Clone size is given for some rows only: seen once, a few or many times, or a class if the clone is expanded.

-	TRBV21-1	TRBJ2-7	-	TGTGCCAGCGGACGGGACTCCGGGGCCTACGAGCAGTACTTC	CASGRDSGAYEQYF
-	TRBV6-6	TRBJ2-7	TRBD1	TGTGCCAGCAGTCCAGGACAGGGTGGTGGGGAGCAGTACTTC	CASSPGQGGGEQYF
-	TRBV7-9	TRBJ1-2	-	TGTGCCAGCAGCTTAGACAGGAATGGCTACACCTTC	CASSLDRNGYTF
-	TRBV7-9	TRBJ1-6	-	TGTGCCAGCAGCTTATTCGAGGATTCACCCCTCCACTTT	CASSLFEDSPLHF
-	TRBV7-2	TRBJ2-3	-	TGTGCCAGCAGCTTAGGCAGGCCAACCACAGATACGCAGTATTTT	CASSLGRPTTDTQYF
-	TRBV6-5	TRBJ1-2	-	TGTGCCAGCAGCCAGTCAGGGGAGTTCTATGGCTACACCTTC	CASSQSGEFYGYTF
-	TRBV5-8	TRBJ1-2	-	TGTGCCAGCAGCTGGCGGGTCTATGGCTACACCTTC	CASSWRVYGYTF
-	TRBV7-6	TRBJ2-3	-	TGTGCCAGCAGCTTAGGGTCTCACCCAGATACGCAGTATTTT	CASSLGSHPDTQYF
-	TRBV12-5	TRBJ2-7	TRBD1	TGTGCTAGTGGTTTGGTAGGGCAGGGGGCGGACGAGCAGTACTTC	CASGLVGQGADEQYF
-	TRBV7-9	TRBJ1-5	-	TGTGCCACCTCGACGGGAGCAAATCAGCCCCAGCATTTT	CATSTGANQPQHF
-	TRBV7-7	TRBJ2-1	TRBD2	TGTGCTAGCAGCCCCCGCGGAGCGGGGGGGATTAATGAGCAGTTCTTC	CASSPRGAGGINEQFF
-	TRBV5-6	TRBJ1-1	TRBD1	TGTGCCAGCAGCTTGGACAGGGGGCGCAGCACTGAAGCTTTCTTT	CASSLDRGRSTEAFF
-	TRBV5-4	TRBJ2-4	-	TGTGCCAGCAGTTCTCGACAGGCTTTAGACATTCAGTACTTC	CASSSRQALDIQYF
-	TRBV5-1	TRBJ2-7	TRBD1	TGCGCCAGCAGCTTCGGGACAGGGGGAAACGAGCAGTACTTC	CASSFGTGGNEQYF
-	TRBV6-1	TRBJ1-2	-	TGTGCCAGCAGTGAAGCGCCGGGGAGGGTGGGCGGCTACACCTTC	CASSEAPGRVGGYTF
-	TRBV5-1	TRBJ1-5	-	TGCGCCAGCAGCTTGGAGGGGACTGCCGGTCAGCCCCAGCATTTT	CASSLEGTAGQPQHF
-	TRBV19	TRBJ2-1	-	TGTGCCAGTAGTATGAGTACTGAGCAGTTCTTC	CASSMSTEQFF
-	TRBV27	TRBJ1-4	-	TGTGCCAGCATGTCGGGAAAGAGTTTGAGAACTAATGAAAAACTGTTTTTT	CASMSGKSLRTNEKLFF
-	TRBV7-9	TRBJ1-5	-	TGTGCCAGCAGCTTAGAGGGGATGGTAGGGCATCAGCCCCAGCATTTT	CASSLEGMVGHQPQHF
-	TRBV27	TRBJ2-1	-	TGTGCCAGCAGTACATACAGGGTTTACAATGAGCAGTTCTTC	CASSTYRVYNEQFF
-	TRBV19	TRBJ2-4	TRBD2	TGTGCCAGTAGTAACCTCGGGAGGGCCAAAAACATTCAGTACTTC	CASSNLGRAKNIQYF
once	TRBV23-1	TRBJ1-2	-	TGCGCCAGCAGTCAGGGCGGGGGAGGAGGCTACACCTTC	CASSQGGGGGYTF
-	TRBV5-4	TRBJ2-1	TRBD2	TGTGCCAGCAGCTCGGGGAGGGACAGAGCGGGGGGCAATGAGCAGTTCTTC	CASSSGRDRAGGNEQFF
-	TRBV5-4	TRBJ1-1	-	TGTGCCAGCAGCCCAAGAGGGGGTAGGGGAAACACTGAAGCTTTCTTT	CASSPRGGRGNTEAFF
-	TRBV4-1	TRBJ2-6	-	TGCGCCAGCAGCCGCGGGCCGCCTTGGGATGGGGCCAACGTCCTGACTTTC	CASSRGPPWDGANVLTF
-	TRBV5-1	TRBJ2-5	TRBD2	TGCGCCAGCAGCTTCGGCGGGGGGGAACGAGAGACCCAGTACTTC	CASSFGGGERETQYF
-	TRBV7-2	TRBJ2-1	TRBD2	TGTGCCAGCAGCCCTCGGGGGGGAGACTCCTACAATGAGCAGTTCTTC	CASSPRGGDSYNEQFF
-	TRBV4-3	TRBJ1-3	TRBD1	TGCGCCAGCAGCCCGAACACGGGACAGCTTGGAAACACCATATATTTT	CASSPNTGQLGNTIYF
-	TRBV7-3	TRBJ2-2	-	TGTGCCAGCAGCCCCCTTTTCGGCGGGGAGCTGTTTTTT	CASSPLFGGELFF
-	TRBV28	TRBJ1-1	-	TGTGCCAGCAGTTTAAAGGGTGGAGCTTTCTTT	CASSLKGGAFF
-	TRBV5-4	TRBJ1-6	-	TGTGCCAGCAGCTTAGAGGCCAGGGGCTCTTCACCCCTCCACTTT	CASSLEARGSSPLHF
few	TRBV27	TRBJ1-5	-	TGTGCCAGCAGTTTCTCCTCAAATCAGCCCCAGCATTTT	CASSFSSNQPQHF
-	TRBV19	TRBJ1-1	-	TGTGCCAGTAGTATTAAGTTAGTGGGACCGAACACTGAAGCTTTCTTT	CASSIKLVGPNTEAFF
-	TRBV11-3	TRBJ2-1	-	TGTGCCAGCAGCTTACACTCGACAGGCAATGAGCAGTTCTTC	CASSLHSTGNEQFF
-	TRBV7-9	TRBJ1-1	-	TGTGCCAGCAGCTTAAGCGACAGCACTGAAGCTTTCTTT	CASSLSDSTEAFF
once	TRBV23-1	TRBJ1-2	TRBD1	TGCGCCAGCCGGGACAGGGTTTGGGTCTATGGCTACACCTTC	CASRDRVWVYGYTF
-	TRBV7-9	TRBJ2-7	-	TGTGCCAGCAGCTTAGACCACTCCTACGAGCAGTACTTC	CASSLDHSYEQYF
-	TRBV5-4	TRBJ2-5	-	TGTGCCAGCAGCTTGGAACAGGCCCAAGAGACCCAGTACTTC	CASSLEQAQETQYF
-	TRBV30	TRBJ1-5	-	TGTGCCTGGAGTAAGGGATCGGGCAATCAGCCCCAGCATTTT	CAWSKGSGNQPQHF
once	TRBV5-8	TRBJ1-2	TRBD1	TGTGCCAGCAGCGCGACAGGGATCAACTATGGCTACACCTTC	CASSATGINYGYTF
-	TRBV5-1	TRBJ2-3	-	TGCGCCAGCAGCCCTAGGGTGATGGAACAGTCTAGCACAGATACGCAGTATTTT	CASSPRVMEQSSTDTQYF
once	TRBV7-3	TRBJ2-2	-	TGTGCCAGCAGCCGCATAACAGGGACCGGGGAGCTGTTTTTT	CASSRITGTGELFF
-	TRBV6-4	TRBJ1-1	-	TGTGCCACCAGTCTTCGGGAGAACACTGAAGCTTTCTTT	CATSLRENTEAFF
-	TRBV2	TRBJ1-2	-	TGTGCCAGCAGGGACTCCGGGGGGGGATTGTATGGCTACACCTTC	CASRDSGGGLYGYTF
-	TRBV6-5	TRBJ1-1	-	TGTGCCAGCAGTTACACCTCGCCCTTCCAAGGGGGAGCTTTCTTT	CASSYTSPFQGGAFF